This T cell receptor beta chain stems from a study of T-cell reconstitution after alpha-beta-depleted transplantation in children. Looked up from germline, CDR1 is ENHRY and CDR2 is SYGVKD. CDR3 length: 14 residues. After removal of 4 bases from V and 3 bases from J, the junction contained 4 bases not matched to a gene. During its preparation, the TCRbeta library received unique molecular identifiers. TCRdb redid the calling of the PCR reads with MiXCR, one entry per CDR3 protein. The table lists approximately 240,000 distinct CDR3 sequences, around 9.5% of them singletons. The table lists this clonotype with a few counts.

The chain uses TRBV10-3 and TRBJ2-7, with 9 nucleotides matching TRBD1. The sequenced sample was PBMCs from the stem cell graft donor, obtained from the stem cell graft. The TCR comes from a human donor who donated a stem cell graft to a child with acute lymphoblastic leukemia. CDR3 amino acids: CAISGGTGRYEQYF. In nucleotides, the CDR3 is TGTGCCATCAGTGGCGGGACAGGGCGCTACGAGCAGTACTTC.